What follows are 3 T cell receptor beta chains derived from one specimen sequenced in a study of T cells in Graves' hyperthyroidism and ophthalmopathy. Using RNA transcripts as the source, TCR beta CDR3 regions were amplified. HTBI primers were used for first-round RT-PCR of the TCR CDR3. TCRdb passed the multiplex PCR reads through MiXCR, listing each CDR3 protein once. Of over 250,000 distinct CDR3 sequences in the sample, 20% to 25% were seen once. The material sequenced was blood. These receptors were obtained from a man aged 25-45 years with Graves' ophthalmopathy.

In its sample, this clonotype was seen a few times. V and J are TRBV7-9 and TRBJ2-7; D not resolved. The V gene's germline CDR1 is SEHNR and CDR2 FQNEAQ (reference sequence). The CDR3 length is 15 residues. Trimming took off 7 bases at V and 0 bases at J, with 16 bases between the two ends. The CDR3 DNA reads TGTGCCAGCACCCCTCTTGGGCAGGTCTCCTACGAGCAGTACTTC. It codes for CASTPLGQVSYEQYF. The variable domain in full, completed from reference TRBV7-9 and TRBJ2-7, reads DTGVSQNPRHKITKRGQNVTFRCDPISEHNRLYWYRQTLGQGPEFLTYFQNEAQLEKSRLLSDRFSAERPKGSFSTLEIQRTEQGDSAMYLCASTPLGQVSYEQYFGPGTRLTVT.

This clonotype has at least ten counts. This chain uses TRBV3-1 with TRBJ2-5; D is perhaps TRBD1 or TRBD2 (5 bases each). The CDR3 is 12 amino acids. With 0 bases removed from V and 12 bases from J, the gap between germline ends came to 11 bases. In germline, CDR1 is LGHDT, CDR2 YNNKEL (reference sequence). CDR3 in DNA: TGTGCCAGCAGCCAAGAAAACAGGAGGAAGTACTTC. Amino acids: CASSQENRRKYF.

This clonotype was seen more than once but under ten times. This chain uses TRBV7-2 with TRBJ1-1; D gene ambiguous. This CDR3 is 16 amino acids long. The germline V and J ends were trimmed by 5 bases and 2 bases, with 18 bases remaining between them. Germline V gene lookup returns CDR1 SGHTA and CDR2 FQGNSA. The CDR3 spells CASSQGRSTSNTEAFF. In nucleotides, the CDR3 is TGTGCCAGCAGCCAAGGTCGGAGCACTTCTAACACTGAAGCTTTCTTT.